This T cell receptor (beta chain) was observed in a study of T cells in Graves' hyperthyroidism and ophthalmopathy (dated by TCRdb to the late 2010s). Looking at the study overall: A discovery cohort of around 98 patients, roughly 45 with Graves' ophthalmopathy and over 55 with stable Graves' hyperthyroidism, was used to find distinguishing TCR V-J signatures. Prospective prediction of ophthalmopathy was tested in an independent validation cohort consisting of 18 hyperthyroidism patients and 15 or so patients who later progressed to ophthalmopathy. For training and testing, the approximately 92 patients in the discovery cohort were randomly divided in a 7:3 ratio. The study also compared thyroid tissue and blood T-cell repertoires from over 5 Graves' hyperthyroidism patients. According to the paper, TCR Vbeta CDR3 sequencing was carried out on some 140 peripheral blood samples, which came from some 41 ophthalmopathy, under 85 hyperthyroidism and around 17 progressor patients. After sampling, hyperthyroidism patients received methimazole starting at 30 mg daily, and ophthalmopathy patients received high-dose intravenous methylprednisolone.

Any patient with an uncontrolled infection, another autoimmune disease, pregnancy or lactation was excluded. Diagnoses were based on clinical symptoms, serum thyroxine and TRAb, thyroid ultrasound and orbital computed tomography. Total RNA was extracted with Trizol reagent, and quality was checked on an Agilent 2100 Bioanalyzer. Regarding this clonotype: Its cognate antigen has yet to be identified. Per-base qualities were not stored, and no clone one base away is much larger.

The TCR beta CDR3 regions were amplified from RNA transcripts. The first round of RT-PCR for the TCR CDR3 was performed with the HTBI primer set and the Qiagen OneStep RT-PCR kit. A second multiplex PCR round built the libraries, followed by size selection and purification. The libraries were sequenced on an Illumina HiSeq2000 using paired-end 100 bp reads. Per the original workflow: SOAPnuke was used to process the raw data, with reads discarded if the reads contained adapters or uncalled bases, had a mean Phred below 15, or lacked an exact constant-primer or identifier match. COPE v1.2.5 was used to merge high-quality paired reads, and clonotypes were defined as unique nucleotide sequences. Clonotypes were aligned to IMGT TRBV, TRBD and TRBJ reference segments using MiTCR v1.1. Analysis was restricted to V-J combinations with a frequency above 0.0001, which covered 98% to 99.2% of repertoires. The TCS score was defined as the ratio of F50 (clonal expansion) to E x V (chaos), calculated using BLOSUM62-based TCRdist between CDR3 peptides within each V-J. Welch's t-statistics and random forest reduced 450 to 600 V-J features to 13, which were used in a naive Bayes classifier (R e1071). The similarity between thyroid and blood repertoires was quantified using the Morisita-Horn index. TCRdb reworked the public reads: Q25 trimming with fastp, MiXCR clone assembly, productive beta chains retained. Under each unique CDR3 protein, matching rows form one entry showing the most common genes and DNA. The V and J calls shown here were made by TCRdb, not taken from the authors' results. Here the sample has roughly 500,000 distinct CDR3 sequences; roughly 50% occur a single time. Around 20% of the sample belongs to the ten largest clones.

Beyond this particular receptor, the publication reports: In validation, the model predicted progression to ophthalmopathy with 65% to 71% sensitivity and approximately 72% specificity, a median of about 6.7 months before onset. Sample size was not statistically predetermined, and investigators were not blinded to group allocation. In cross-validation, a model built on a 13 V-J signature told ophthalmopathy apart from stable hyperthyroidism with approximately 91% sensitivity and approximately 84% specificity, and in testing the same model reached 80%/75%. Most expanded thyroid clonotypes (frequency above 0.001) were also found in blood, which suggests that blood repertoires may mirror thyroid immune responses.

Relative to germline, V is 7 bases shorter and J is 2 bases shorter, with 18 bases between their ends. CDR1 and CDR2 are read off the germline V gene as SNHLY and FYNNEI. From the cysteine through the phenylalanine, the CDR3 covers 15 amino acids. The only DNA kept is the CDR3, 45 bases in frame from the first base. The sample consisted of peripheral blood or thyroid tissue (not recorded which). This TCR was sampled from an adult woman with Graves' disease, either hyperthyroidism or ophthalmopathy (not recorded which). The chain links TRBV2 with TRBJ2-7; perhaps TRBD2 is the D gene, with 6 bases matching. Here the CDR3 is given as CASTTTGGAAYEQYF. The DNA sequence is given as TGTGCCAGCACCACCACCGGGGGAGCTGCCTACGAGCAGTACTTC. With the rest looked up from the reference TRBV2 and TRBJ2-7 genes rather than sequenced, the full variable domain is EPEVTQTPSHQVTQMGQEVILRCVPISNHLYFYWYRQILGQKVEFLVSFYNNEISEKSEIFDDQFSVERPDGSNFTLKIRSTKLEDSAMYFCASTTTGGAAYEQYFGPGTRLTVT.